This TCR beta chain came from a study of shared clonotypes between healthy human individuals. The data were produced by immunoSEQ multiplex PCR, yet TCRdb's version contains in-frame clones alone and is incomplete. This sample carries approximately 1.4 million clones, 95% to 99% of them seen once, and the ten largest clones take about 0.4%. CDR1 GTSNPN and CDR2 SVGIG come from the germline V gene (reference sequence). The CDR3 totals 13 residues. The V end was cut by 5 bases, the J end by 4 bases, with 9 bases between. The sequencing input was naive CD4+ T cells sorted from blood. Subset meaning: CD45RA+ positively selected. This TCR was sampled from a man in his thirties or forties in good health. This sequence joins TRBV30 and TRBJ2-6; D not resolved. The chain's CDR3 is CAWASLGANVLTF. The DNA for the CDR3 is TGTGCCTGGGCGTCTCTGGGGGCCAACGTCCTGACTTTC.